This paragraph covers one TCR beta chain sequence. These data are taken from a study of sequential checkpoint blockade in melanoma. Study-level information: Randomization was 1:1 between first-line nivolumab→ipilimumab and ipilimumab→nivolumab. After both sequences, patients received maintenance nivolumab.

The treatment denotes: randomized to nivolumab then ipilimumab (arm A) or the reverse (arm B). DNA-damaging chemotherapy had not been given to any patient beforehand. TCRdb's copy holds only in-frame clones and misses some; the assay was immunoSEQ multiplex PCR. The top ten hold 4.5% to 7% of the sample, which has about 35,000 clones, 84% seen once. This receptor was identified in a human donor with melanoma. The input for sequencing was CD8+ T cells sorted from blood (inferred from file names), taken from a patient given nivolumab and ipilimumab in sequence.

CDR3 in amino acids: CASSMHGSDLYNEQFF. CDR3 nucleotides: TGTGCCAGTAGTATGCATGGTAGCGACTTATACAATGAGCAGTTCTTC. The chain combines TRBV19 with TRBJ2-1, with D perhaps TRBD2 (5 bases). The CDR3 loop spans 16 amino acids. The V end lost 3 bases, the J end lost 4 bases, and 16 bases lay between the germline ends. In germline, CDR1 is LNHDA, CDR2 SQIVND (reference sequence).